This TCR beta chain came from a study of tissue T cells after allogeneic stem cell transplantation. Whole-study findings and limits: Blood and spleen captured only part of the tissue TCR repertoire. Alloreactivity or antigen specificity of tissue TCRs was not determined; some clones might be host cells.

The sample holds a few counts of this clone. The target antigen is unknown. Gene and germline names: mouse. The method was immunoSEQ multiplex PCR; TCRdb's version includes in-frame clones alone and lacks a portion of them. The data show approximately 5,000 clones, about half seen once. Time point in this sample: mouse harvest day 7 after allogeneic transplant. Mouse grafts combined 10^7 T-cell-depleted bone marrow cells with 10^6 splenic CD5+ T cells. Tissues came from B6→BALB/c major-mismatch GVHD mice at day 7 or 14. Material for sequencing was gut tissue. This receptor was identified in a female BALB/c mouse given C57BL/6 T cells with graft-versus-host disease after an allogeneic hematopoietic cell transplant.

The CDR3 sequence is CASSLDWDYEQYF. The sequenced CDR3 bases are TGTGCCAGCAGTCTTGACTGGGATTATGAACAGTAC. The chain has TRBV13-3 and TRBJ2-7; TRBD2 matches at 7 bases. The CDR3 end falls 1 residue outside the read, so it is completed with the germline J gene. The CDR3 totals 13 residues. The V segment lost 4 bases and the J segment 4 bases; nucleotides outside the gene matches: 5. Germline V gene lookup returns CDR1 NNHDY and CDR2 SYVADS.